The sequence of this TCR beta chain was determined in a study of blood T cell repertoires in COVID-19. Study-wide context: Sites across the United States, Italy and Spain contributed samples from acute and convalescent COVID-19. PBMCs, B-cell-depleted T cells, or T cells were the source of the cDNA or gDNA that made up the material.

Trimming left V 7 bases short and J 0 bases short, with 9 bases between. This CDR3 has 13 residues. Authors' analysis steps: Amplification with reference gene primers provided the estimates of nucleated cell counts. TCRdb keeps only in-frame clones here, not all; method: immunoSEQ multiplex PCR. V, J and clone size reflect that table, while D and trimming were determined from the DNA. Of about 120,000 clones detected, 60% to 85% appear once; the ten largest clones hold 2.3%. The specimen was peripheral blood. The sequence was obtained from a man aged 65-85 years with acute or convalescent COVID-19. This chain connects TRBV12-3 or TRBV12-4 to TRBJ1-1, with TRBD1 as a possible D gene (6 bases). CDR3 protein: CASIGQMNTEAFF. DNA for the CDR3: TGTGCCAGCATTGGACAGATGAACACTGAAGCTTTCTTT.